This TCR beta chain is from a study of radiation and T cells in renal cell carcinoma. About the research overall: Nephrectomy followed 15 Gy stereotactic body radiation by 4 weeks.

Time point noted: blood 2 weeks post-SBRT. The treatment was: 15 Gy SBRT to primary tumor, nephrectomy 4 weeks later. Radiation-treated patients gave blood at baseline, week 2 and week 4. The tumor was a clear cell renal cell carcinoma. The CDR3 contains 16 residues. V shed 3 bases, J shed 9 bases, and the junction held 14 bases outside the gene matches. From germline, CDR1 is SGHRS and CDR2 YFSETQ. Sequenced by immunoSEQ multiplex PCR; TCRdb stores in-frame clones only, minus some. There are more than 150,000 clones in the sample; roughly 90% occur only once, and under 15% lies in the top ten. On this clone: Its antigen is unknown.

Study-level points and caveats: From baseline, blood top tumor clonotypes peaked at 2 weeks post-radiation.

The rearrangement links TRBV5-1 to TRBJ2-1, with 8 bases aligning to TRBD2. This clonotype was obtained from a woman aged 50 to 60 with renal cell carcinoma. The material sequenced was blood, taken from a patient whose treatment included radiotherapy and nephrectomy. DNA for the CDR3: TGCGCCAGCAGCTCTTCTGGACTAGCCGGGGAAGGTGAGCAGTTCTTC. Its translation: CASSSSGLAGEGEQFF.